A single sample gave rise to the 26 T cell receptor beta chains below, sequenced in a study of blood T cell repertoires in COVID-19. The data were produced by immunoSEQ multiplex PCR, yet TCRdb's version contains in-frame clones alone and is incomplete. In the table there are about 200,000 clones, 75% to 90% of which are singletons. Sequencing was done on a sample of PBMCs or T cells enriched from blood (not recorded which). These receptors were taken from a woman in her twenties or thirties who had recovered from COVID-19.

V gene TRBV7-9 combines with J gene TRBJ1-5; TRBD1 aligns across 9 bases. The CDR3 spans 13 residues. Trimming removed 7 bases from V and 5 bases from J; junction bases left unmatched: 3. From germline, CDR1 is SEHNR and CDR2 FQNEAQ (reference sequence). The CDR3 nucleotides are TGTGCCAGCAACAGGGGGCTGGATCAGCCCCAGCATTTT. Its protein is CASNRGLDQPQHF. Drawing the rest from reference TRBV7-9 and TRBJ1-5, the complete variable domain is DTGVSQNPRHKITKRGQNVTFRCDPISEHNRLYWYRQTLGQGPEFLTYFQNEAQLEKSRLLSDRFSAERPKGSFSTLEIQRTEQGDSAMYLCASNRGLDQPQHFGDGTRLSIL.

This clone was recorded only once. The chain recombines TRBV10-3 with TRBJ2-2; TRBD1 matches at 7 bases. Germline CDR1 ENHRY, CDR2 SYGVKD. V gave up 4 bases and J gave up 7 bases; unmatched junction bases: 6. The CDR3 totals 14 residues. In DNA, the CDR3 is TGTGCCATCAGTGCCGAGGGGGCGGTCGGGGAGCTGTTTTTT. It specifies CAISAEGAVGELFF.

This clone was observed a few times. The chain joins TRBV4-3 to TRBJ2-1, with D hard to call. The CDR3 is 14 amino acids. V lost 2 bases to trimming and J lost 1 base, with 6 bases between them. Per germline, CDR1 LGHNA and CDR2 YSLEER. The CDR3 DNA reads TGCGCCAGCAGCCAACTAGATTCCTACAATGAGCAGTTCTTC. Amino acid sequence: CASSQLDSYNEQFF.

The DNA of the CDR3 is TGCGCCAGCAGCCATGGCCCGGGACAGGGGGCGCGAAGCAATCAGCCCCAGCATTTT. This sequence encodes CASSHGPGQGARSNQPQHF. The chain joins TRBV4-1 to TRBJ1-5; 12 nucleotides agree with TRBD1. Looked up from germline, CDR1 is MGHRA and CDR2 is YSYEKL. Trimming cost V 3 bases and J 1 base; bases outside gene matches: 10. The CDR3 consists of 19 residues.

This chain connects TRBV5-1 to TRBJ2-1; possibly TRBD2 for D (8 bases). The V end lost 4 bases, the J end lost 5 bases, and 16 bases lay between the germline ends. Germline V gives CDR1 SGHRS, CDR2 YFSETQ. This CDR3 is built from 15 residues. This chain's CDR3 is CASSPGGTAHNEQFF. The CDR3 DNA reads TGCGCCAGCAGCCCGGGAGGGACAGCACACAATGAGCAGTTCTTC.

V usage is TRBV6-4 and J usage is TRBJ1-5; the D is unclear. Trimming took 4 bases from V and 4 from J, leaving 8 bases between them. CDR3 length: 13 amino acids. Germline V CDR1 and CDR2: MRHNA, SNTAGT. In DNA, the CDR3 is TGTGCCAGCAGTGTCGGTCTAAATCAGCCCCAGCATTTT. This encodes CASSVGLNQPQHF.

CDR3 region: CASSVKSGRSGRGELFF. CDR3 DNA sequence: TGTGCCAGCAGCGTTAAAAGCGGGAGGAGCGGACGTGGGGAGCTGTTTTTT. This chain connects TRBV9 to TRBJ2-2; the match to TRBD2 covers 9 bases. The V gene end was trimmed by 2 bases and the J gene end by 8 bases; junction bases not matched to a gene: 13. Germline V lookup: CDR1 SGDLS, CDR2 YYNGEE. This CDR3 region has 17 residues. The full variable domain, in which reference TRBV9 and TRBJ2-2 provide the parts outside the CDR3, is DSGVTQTPKHLITATGQRVTLRCSPRSGDLSVYWYQQSLDQGLQFLIQYYNGEERAKGNILERFSAQQFPDLHSELNLSSLELGDSALYFCASSVKSGRSGRGELFFGEGSRLTVL.

The chain employs TRBV5-4 and TRBJ1-3, with D hard to call. Trimming removed 4 bases from V and 0 bases from J, with 5 bases in between. Germline V gene lookup returns CDR1 SGHNT and CDR2 YYREEE (reference sequence). The CDR3 totals 13 residues. In DNA, the CDR3 is TGTGCCAGCAGCGGCAGCTCTGGAAACACCATATATTTT. This translates into CASSGSSGNTIYF.

This clone occurred once. The genes are TRBV5-1 and TRBJ2-1; D is ambiguous. Germline lookup yields CDR1 SGHRS and CDR2 YFSETQ. CDR3 length: 16 amino acids. Trimming shortened V by 2 bases and J by 2 bases, and 14 bases separated the two germline ends. CDR3 sequence (DNA): TGCGCCAGCAGCTTCGCGACCGCTCAGGCCTACAATGAGCAGTTCTTC. This encodes CASSFATAQAYNEQFF.

The CDR3 DNA reads as TGTGCCAGCAGACTTAGGGGGAACACTGAAGCTTTCTTT. Translating gives CASRLRGNTEAFF. The V gene is TRBV13, the J gene TRBJ1-1; maybe TRBD1 (5 bases). Germline CDR1 PRHDT, CDR2 FYEKMQ (reference sequence). Trimming removed 6 bases from V and 1 base from J, with 9 bases in between. The CDR3 has 13 residues.

The gene calls are TRBV7-9 and TRBJ1-1, with no clear D. V lost 0 bases and J 8 bases, leaving 10 bases between the germline ends. CDR1 is SEHNR and CDR2 is FQNEAQ in the germline V gene (reference sequence). There are 13 residues in the CDR3. The chain's CDR3 is CASSLARVAEAFF. The CDR3, as DNA: TGTGCCAGCAGCTTAGCTCGGGTGGCAGAAGCTTTCTTT.

The chain recombines TRBV7-9 with TRBJ1-1; D gene uncertain. Germline CDR1 reads SEHNR; CDR2 reads FQNEAQ (reference sequence). The CDR3 has 11 residues. Trimming left V 7 bases short and J 4 bases short, with 7 bases between. CDR3 residues: CASTRGTEAFF. Written as DNA, the CDR3 is TGTGCCAGCACTCGGGGCACTGAAGCTTTCTTT.

This chain connects TRBV18 to TRBJ1-2; the D gene is possibly TRBD1 (5 bases). Germline V gene sequence: CDR1 KGHSH, CDR2 LQKENI. The CDR3 is 15 amino acids. Trimming removed 3 bases at V and 6 bases at J, with 17 bases between. The chain's CDR3 is CASSPLGQGTDGYTF. The CDR3 bases are TGTGCCAGCTCACCTCTCGGGCAGGGCACGGATGGCTACACCTTC.

V gene TRBV4-2 combines with J gene TRBJ1-5, with TRBD1 matching over 7 bases. Germline V lookup: CDR1 LGHNA, CDR2 YNFKEQ. V lost 1 base to trimming and J lost 0 bases; unmatched junction nucleotides: 12. This CDR3 spans 19 amino acids. The CDR3 DNA reads TGTGCCAGCAGCCAAGGCCACGGAGGGGGCGAGTCTAGCAATCAGCCCCAGCATTTT. Its protein product is CASSQGHGGGESSNQPQHF.

The rearrangement links TRBV4-3 to TRBJ1-4, with D unclear. Trimming took 4 bases from V and 4 from J, leaving 13 bases between them. Germline loops: CDR1 LGHNA, CDR2 YSLEER. The CDR3 loop spans 15 amino acids. This CDR3 is CASSPRGGSNEKLFF. For the CDR3, the DNA is TGCGCCAGCAGCCCGAGAGGAGGTAGTAATGAAAAACTGTTTTTT.

The chain couples TRBV11-2 to TRBJ2-3; the D gene is possibly TRBD1 (6 bases). The CDR3 is 12 amino acids. V dropped 5 bases and J dropped 5 bases, with 8 bases sitting between them. Germline V gene sequence: CDR1 SGHAT, CDR2 FQNNGV. The DNA of the CDR3 is TGTGCCAGCAGCGCAGGGGTAGATACGCAGTATTTT. Its protein product is CASSAGVDTQYF.

V gene TRBV4-2 combines with J gene TRBJ2-1; 8 nucleotides agree with TRBD2. After removal of 0 bases from V and 7 bases from J, the junction contained 8 bases not matched to a gene. Germline CDR1 and CDR2: LGHNA and YNFKEQ. The CDR3 sequence is 16 residues long. The CDR3 region has the DNA TGTGCCAGCAGCCAAGATCCGGGGGGGGATAGGAATGAGCAGTTCTTC. Its protein product is CASSQDPGGDRNEQFF.

The chain joins TRBV13 to TRBJ2-2, with TRBD2 as a possible D gene (5 bases). The CDR3 has 18 residues. Germline V lookup: CDR1 PRHDT, CDR2 FYEKMQ (reference sequence). V was pared by 4 bases and J by 2 bases, with 20 bases between. CDR3 DNA sequence: TGTGCCAGCAGCTATGGACGGGGAAGTCTGCAAAACACCGGGGAGCTGTTTTTT. Protein sequence: CASSYGRGSLQNTGELFF.

The rearrangement links TRBV6-5 to TRBJ2-3; maybe TRBD1 (5 bases). Trimming shortened V by 6 bases and J by 4 bases, and 8 bases separated the two germline ends. CDR3 length: 12 amino acids. The V gene's germline CDR1 is MNHEY and CDR2 SVGAGI. CDR3 amino acids: CASSDRSDTQYF. The CDR3 coding sequence is TGTGCCAGCAGCGACAGATCAGATACGCAGTATTTT.

J is TRBJ1-4 and V is TRBV24-1, with 9 bases fitting TRBD1. Germline CDR1 reads KGHDR; CDR2 reads SFDVKD. Unmatched junction bases numbered 9, after V lost 4 bases and J lost 7 bases. The CDR3 is made up of 16 amino acids. CDR3 in DNA: TGTGCCACCAGTGAAGCAACAGGGGGCGCGGGTGAAAAACTGTTTTTT. Its translation: CATSEATGGAGEKLFF.

This chain joins TRBV25-1 and TRBJ1-4; D is undetermined. The CDR3 length is 12 residues. Trimming removed 6 bases from V and 8 bases from J, with 10 bases in between. Germline-derived CDR1 and CDR2 are MGHDK and SYGVNS. The CDR3 reads CASSTMREKLFF. CDR3 sequence (DNA): TGTGCCAGCAGCACAATGCGGGAAAAACTGTTTTTT.

V gene TRBV3-1 (or the pseudogene TRBV3-2) combines with J gene TRBJ2-7, with D possibly matching TRBD1 (6 bases). CDR1 is LGHDT and CDR2 is YNNKEL in the germline V gene (reference sequence). V lost 4 bases and J lost 3, with 16 bases in between. The CDR3 spans 15 residues. In nucleotides, the CDR3 is TGTGCCAGCAGCCCGGCGGACAGACCCCTCTACGAGCAGTACTTC. This codes for CASSPADRPLYEQYF.

The V gene is TRBV25-1, the J gene TRBJ1-2, with 8 bases that match TRBD1. Germline values: CDR1 MGHDK, CDR2 SYGVNS. The junction had 9 bases not matched to a gene; V was cut back by 1 base and J by 8 bases. This CDR3 is 15 amino acids long. Here the CDR3 DNA reads TGTGCCAGCAGTGAATTGATGTGGACAGGGAACGGCTACACCTTC. It specifies CASSELMWTGNGYTF.

The CDR3 reads CASKGRRSNQPQHF. The CDR3, as DNA: TGTGCCAGCAAAGGGCGGAGGAGCAATCAGCCCCAGCATTTT. The chain carries TRBV6-5 and TRBJ1-5; D not resolved. V was trimmed by 7 bases and J by 1 base, leaving 11 bases between them. Germline CDR1 MNHEY, CDR2 SVGAGI. The CDR3 loop spans 14 amino acids.

This chain joins TRBV29-1 and TRBJ1-1, with D possibly matching TRBD1 (5 bases). The ends were cut back, 7 bases at V and 1 base at J, with 16 bases in the middle. Germline V gives CDR1 SQVTM, CDR2 ANQGSEA. The CDR3 loop spans 14 amino acids. The CDR3 region is CSARALLANTEAFF. The CDR3 DNA is TGCAGCGCCAGGGCCCTGCTTGCGAACACTGAAGCTTTCTTT.

The chain combines TRBV29-1 with TRBJ1-2; 11 nucleotides line up with TRBD1. The CDR3 runs 13 residues. Germline V gene data show CDR1 as SQVTM and CDR2 as ANQGSEA. With 5 bases clipped from V and 6 bases from J, the junction kept 5 bases outside the gene matches. CDR3 DNA sequence: TGCAGCGTTCGGGTGGACAGGGGGCATGGCTACACCTTC. It yields the protein CSVRVDRGHGYTF.